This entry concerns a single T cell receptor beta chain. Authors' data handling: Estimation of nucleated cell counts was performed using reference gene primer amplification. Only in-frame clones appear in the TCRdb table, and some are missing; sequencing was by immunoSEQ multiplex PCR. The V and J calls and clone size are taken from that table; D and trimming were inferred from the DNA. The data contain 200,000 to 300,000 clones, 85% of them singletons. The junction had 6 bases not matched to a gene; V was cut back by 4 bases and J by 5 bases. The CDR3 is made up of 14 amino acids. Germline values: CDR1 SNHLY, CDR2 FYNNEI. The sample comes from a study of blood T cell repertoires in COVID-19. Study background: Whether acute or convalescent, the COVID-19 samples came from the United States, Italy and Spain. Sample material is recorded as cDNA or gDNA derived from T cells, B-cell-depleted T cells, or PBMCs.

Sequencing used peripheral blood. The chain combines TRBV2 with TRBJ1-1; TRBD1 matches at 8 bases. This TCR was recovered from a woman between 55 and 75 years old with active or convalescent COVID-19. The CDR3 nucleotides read TGTGCCAGCAGTGCCCAGGGGGCCAGGACTGAAGCTTTCTTT. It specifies CASSAQGARTEAFF.